The next 18 T cell receptor beta chains were all read from a single sample in a study of CD8+CD57+ T cells in acquired aplastic anemia. Template material for TCR beta VDJ and CDR3 profiling consisted of genomic DNA. A single record per CDR3 protein comes from TCRdb applying MiXCR to the reads. The sample contains around 140,000 distinct CDR3 sequences, 41% of which appear only once. Sequencing input: sorted CD4+, CD8+, or CD8+CD57+ T cells (not recorded which) from PBMCs. These receptor sequences come from a human donor in good health, serving as a control.

The chain joins TRBV7-6 to TRBJ2-5; D is uncertain. V was cut by 3 bases and J by 5 bases, with 7 bases left in between. The CDR3 length is 12 residues. Germline V CDR1 and CDR2: SGHVS, FNYEAQ. CDR3 residues: CASSLGTETQYF. The DNA for the CDR3 is TGTGCCAGCAGCTTGGGCACCGAGACCCAGTACTTC.

This clonotype was recorded many times. CDR3 sequence (DNA): TGTGCCAGCAGCCTGACTGGGACGTCTCCCTATGGCTACACCTTC. Translating it yields CASSLTGTSPYGYTF. J is TRBJ1-2 and V is TRBV5-4; D is perhaps TRBD1 (5 bases). V lost 4 bases and J lost 4, with 17 bases in between. The CDR3 has 15 amino acids. Germline-derived CDR1 and CDR2 are SGHNT and YYREEE (reference sequence).

V is TRBV24-1 and J is TRBJ2-1; D is unresolved. Germline CDR1 and CDR2: KGHDR and SFDVKD. The CDR3 contains 12 residues. Trimming stripped 4 bases from V and 8 bases from J, with 8 bases between. For the CDR3, the DNA is TGTGCCACCAGTGACCCAATCCATGAGCAGTTCTTC. Translation gives CATSDPIHEQFF.

V and J are TRBV20-1 and TRBJ2-3; 9 bases agree with TRBD2. Germline lookup yields CDR1 DFQATT and CDR2 SNEGSKA (reference sequence). With 0 bases clipped from V and 1 base from J, the junction kept 5 bases outside the gene matches. The CDR3 sequence is 16 residues long. The CDR3 here is CSARDRASGGTDTQYF. The CDR3 DNA follows: TGCAGTGCTAGAGATCGGGCTAGCGGGGGCACAGATACGCAGTATTTT.

This clonotype is a singleton in its sample. CDR3 sequence reads: CSVGWAGDMNTEAFF. DNA of the CDR3: TGCAGCGTTGGGTGGGCAGGGGACATGAACACTGAAGCTTTCTTT. The genes are TRBV29-1 and TRBJ1-1; tentatively, D is TRBD1 (6 bases). The CDR3 consists of 15 residues. V lost 4 bases and J 0 bases, leaving 15 bases between the germline ends. Germline CDR1 reads SQVTM; CDR2 reads ANQGSEA. The full variable domain, completed using reference TRBV29-1 and TRBJ1-1, is SAVISQKPSRDICQRGTSLTIQCQVDSQVTMMFWYRQQPGQSLTLIATANQGSEATYESGFVIDKFPISRPNLTFSTLTVSNMSPEDSSIYLCSVGWAGDMNTEAFFGQGTRLTVV.

This clonotype has at least ten counts. V gene TRBV10-2 combines with J gene TRBJ1-2, with TRBD1 matching over 11 bases. CDR1 and CDR2 (germline): WSHSY, SAAADI. CDR3 length: 13 amino acids. The J segment lost 6 bases and the V segment lost 6 bases, leaving 3 bases of the junction unmatched. This CDR3 reads CASSLDRGHGYTF. CDR3 DNA sequence: TGCGCCAGCAGCCTGGACAGGGGGCATGGCTACACCTTC.

Ten or more counts support this clonotype. The chain uses TRBV2 and TRBJ1-6; no reliable D call. The CDR3 contains 14 residues. CDR1 and CDR2 from the germline V gene are SNHLY and FYNNEI. With 9 bases removed from V and 7 bases from J, the gap between germline ends came to 16 bases. The CDR3 region has the DNA TGTGCCAGTGGTAGGATAGGGCGGAATTCACCCCTCCACTTT. Its protein is CASGRIGRNSPLHF.

The chain uses TRBV15 and TRBJ1-2, with D possibly being TRBD1 (6 bases). V was shortened by 0 bases and J by 4 bases, with 15 bases between the two germline ends. The CDR3 is 16 residues long. Germline CDR1 reads LNHNV; CDR2 reads YYDKDF (reference sequence). CDR3 residues: CATSREGGETFYGYTF. The CDR3 region has the DNA TGTGCCACCAGCAGAGAAGGGGGGGAAACGTTCTATGGCTACACCTTC.

This clonotype came up many times. The rearrangement uses TRBV11-2 and TRBJ2-7, with TRBD2 matching 7 bases. The CDR3 is 15 residues long. Germline trimming cut 2 bases from V and 4 bases from J; bases unmatched to any gene: 8. Germline lookup yields CDR1 SGHAT and CDR2 FQNNGV. The CDR3 is CASSLLLGGSYEQYF. The DNA for the CDR3 is TGTGCCAGCAGCTTACTCCTCGGGGGGTCGTACGAGCAGTACTTC. The whole variable domain, filled in from reference TRBV11-2 and TRBJ2-7, reads EAGVAQSPRYKIIEKRQSVAFWCNPISGHATLYWYQQILGQGPKLLIQFQNNGVVDDSQLPKDRFSAERLKGVDSTLKIQPAKLEDSAVYLCASSLLLGGSYEQYFGPGTRLTVT.

This clonotype was picked up many times. The CDR3, as DNA: TGTGCCAGCAGTCAATCAGGACAGGGTGGGACTGAAGCTTTCTTT. Its protein is CASSQSGQGGTEAFF. The chain couples TRBV12-3 or TRBV12-4 to TRBJ1-1, with 8 nucleotides matching TRBD1. Trimming removed 5 bases from V and 5 bases from J; junction bases left unmatched: 10. The CDR3 covers 15 residues.

This clonotype has at least ten counts. The rearrangement uses TRBV5-4 and TRBJ1-2, with D possibly matching TRBD1 (6 bases). The ends were cut back, 6 bases at V and 3 bases at J, with 18 bases in the middle. The CDR3 runs to 15 residues. Germline CDR1 reads SGHNT; CDR2 reads YYREEE (reference sequence). The CDR3, as DNA: TGTGCCAGCACCATCATTGGACAGCAACACTATGGCTACACCTTC. Protein sequence: CASTIIGQQHYGYTF.

The V and J genes are TRBV29-1 and TRBJ2-1, with 11 nucleotides matching TRBD1. The CDR3 runs to 16 residues. Trimming removed 2 bases from V and 4 bases from J; junction bases left unmatched: 7. Germline loops: CDR1 SQVTM, CDR2 ANQGSEA. This CDR3 is CSVERDRGAGYNEQFF. CDR3 DNA sequence: TGCAGCGTTGAAAGGGACAGGGGGGCGGGGTACAATGAGCAGTTCTTC.

Notes on this clonotype: The junction departs from the called germline gene at one end, perhaps through a read error. The chain recombines TRBV25-1 with TRBJ2-1; 10 bases fit TRBD1. CDR1 is MGHDK, CDR2 SYGVNS, per germline. The CDR3 is 15 amino acids. The chain's CDR3 is CAISESPGQGTEQFF. The CDR3, as DNA: TGTGCCATCAGTGAGTCACCGGGACAGGGGACTGAGCAGTTCTTC.

The V and J genes are TRBV9 and TRBJ1-6; 9 positions agree with TRBD1. Germline V lookup: CDR1 SGDLS, CDR2 YYNGEE. This CDR3 comprises 15 residues. V was pared by 2 bases and J by 4 bases, with 1 base of the junction left unmatched. The CDR3 DNA sequence: TGTGCCAGCAGCGTTGACAGGGGGTATAATTCACCCCTCCACTTT. It encodes CASSVDRGYNSPLHF. Using reference TRBV9 and TRBJ1-6 for the parts outside the CDR3, the full variable domain is DSGVTQTPKHLITATGQRVTLRCSPRSGDLSVYWYQQSLDQGLQFLIQYYNGEERAKGNILERFSAQQFPDLHSELNLSSLELGDSALYFCASSVDRGYNSPLHFGNGTRLTVT.

This clonotype has ten or more counts. V and J are TRBV20-1 and TRBJ1-4; the D gene is possibly TRBD1 (6 bases). The V end lost 3 bases, the J end lost 5 bases, and 10 bases lay between the germline ends. CDR3 length: 13 amino acids. The germline CDR1 and CDR2 sequences are DFQATT and SNEGSKA (reference sequence). In DNA form, the CDR3 reads TGCAGTGCTAGTGACAGGCTAAATGAAAAACTGTTTTTT. Translation gives CSASDRLNEKLFF.

This clonotype was found a few times. V and J are TRBV6-2 or TRBV6-3 and TRBJ2-1; maybe TRBD1 (5 bases). Germline CDR1 is MNHEY and CDR2 is SVGEGT. The CDR3 loop spans 17 amino acids. V was cut by 0 bases and J by 2 bases, with 14 bases left in between. The CDR3 sequence: CASSYSKSTVTYNEQFF. The CDR3, as DNA: TGTGCCAGCAGTTACTCGAAGTCGACAGTTACCTACAATGAGCAGTTCTTC.

This clonotype was found many times. The chain links TRBV3-1 to TRBJ1-1; the D is unclear. The V and J ends lost 4 bases and 0 bases respectively, with 9 bases between them. Germline loops: CDR1 LGHDT, CDR2 YNNKEL (reference sequence). The CDR3 sequence is 14 residues long. The chain's CDR3 is CASSPLQLNTEAFF. The DNA for the CDR3 is TGTGCCAGCAGCCCCCTACAGTTGAACACTGAAGCTTTCTTT.

With regard to this clonotype: One junction end disagrees with the germline gene, perhaps due to a read error. V gene TRBV7-8 combines with J gene TRBJ2-2; 7 positions agree with TRBD1. The V gene's germline CDR1 is SGHVS and CDR2 FQNEAQ. The length of the CDR3 is 16 residues. CDR3 protein: CASSSGLGGVTGELFF. The CDR3, as DNA: TGTGCCAGCAGCTCAGGTTTAGGGGGCGTTACCGGGGAGCTGTTCTTT. The variable domain in full, with the rest retrieved from reference TRBV7-8 and TRBJ2-2, is GAGVSQSPRYKVAKRGQDVALRCDPISGHVSLFWYQQALGQGPEFLTYFQNEAQLDKSGLPSDRFFAERPEGSVSTLKIQRTQQEDSAVYLCASSSGLGGVTGELFFGEGSRLTVL.